The 28 T cell receptor beta chains listed next were all sequenced from one sample in a study of T cell changes during pregnancy in multiple sclerosis. TCRdb's copy holds only in-frame clones and misses some; the assay was immunoSEQ multiplex PCR. The data contain roughly 110,000 clones, 85% to 95% of them singletons. The starting material was peripheral blood, obtained in the third trimester of pregnancy. All receptors derive from a female donor in good health, enrolled as a control in a pregnancy study.

V and J are TRBV6-1 and TRBJ1-1; 8 nucleotides align to TRBD1. V lost 3 bases to trimming and J lost 7 bases; unmatched junction nucleotides: 10. Germline CDR1 is MNHNS and CDR2 is SASEGT. This CDR3 has 15 amino acids. The CDR3 is CASSEARQGRGEAFF. CDR3 bases: TGTGCCAGCAGTGAGGCCAGACAGGGGAGAGGTGAAGCTTTCTTT.

The chain is built from TRBV7-2 and TRBJ1-2; TRBD1 matches at 10 bases. CDR3 length equals 17 residues. V trimming: 1 base; J trimming: 2 bases; junction bases outside the gene matches: 7. Germline V gene data show CDR1 as SGHTA and CDR2 as FQGNSA. The CDR3 DNA sequence: TGTGCCAGCAGCTTAGGGGGGGACAGGGGACGGAACTATGGCTACACCTTC. Protein sequence: CASSLGGDRGRNYGYTF.

The chain combines TRBV30 with TRBJ1-2; no definite D call. V was pared by 4 bases and J by 6 bases, with 12 bases between. CDR3 length: 12 residues. From germline, CDR1 is GTSNPN and CDR2 SVGIG (reference sequence). CDR3 loop: CAWIRRSDGYTF. As DNA, the CDR3 is TGTGCCTGGATTAGGCGGTCGGATGGCTACACCTTC.

The rearrangement links TRBV30 to TRBJ1-2; 11 positions match TRBD1. CDR3 length: 13 residues. Germline V gene data show CDR1 as GTSNPN and CDR2 as SVGIG (reference sequence). J gave up 4 bases and V 5 bases, and 3 bases lay outside the gene matches. The DNA of the CDR3 is TGTGCCTGGGGACAGGGGGCAAGCTATGGCTACACCTTC. Translation: CAWGQGASYGYTF.

The V gene is TRBV15, the J gene TRBJ2-4; 10 bases are a match to TRBD2. CDR3 length: 16 amino acids. V lost 3 bases to trimming and J lost 8 bases; unmatched junction nucleotides: 10. The germline V gene encodes CDR1 LNHNV and CDR2 YYDKDF (reference sequence). CDR3 sequence (DNA): TGTGCCACCAGCAGGGTGAGCGGGGGGGCAGGTGACATTCAGTACTTC. Translating gives CATSRVSGGAGDIQYF.

The rearrangement joins TRBV12-5 to TRBJ2-3; possibly TRBD2 for D (6 bases). Germline V gene sequence: CDR1 LGHNT, CDR2 FRNRAP. The CDR3 contains 12 residues. The V and J ends lost 7 bases and 6 bases respectively, with 11 bases between them. The CDR3 protein is CASAFGGDTQYF. CDR3 DNA: TGTGCTAGTGCCTTTGGGGGGGATACGCAGTATTTT.

This clone was picked up a small number of times. The rearrangement links TRBV4-2 to TRBJ1-1; TRBD1 agrees at 7 bases. The germline CDR1 and CDR2 sequences are LGHNA and YNFKEQ. With 2 bases clipped from V and 0 bases from J, the junction kept 12 bases outside the gene matches. This CDR3 comprises 18 residues. In DNA, the CDR3 is TGTGCCAGCAGCCAACCAACCGGGACAGTACAGATGAACACTGAAGCTTTCTTT. Translating it yields CASSQPTGTVQMNTEAFF.

Worth noting for this clone: At one end, the junction sequence differs from germline, possibly due to a read error. CDR3: CASSLASLGAHF. The CDR3 DNA sequence: TGTGCCAGCAGCTTAGCAAGCCTGGGGGCCCACTTC. The V and J genes are TRBV7-9 and TRBJ2-7; possible D gene TRBD1, 6 bases. CDR3 length equals 12 residues. CDR1 and CDR2 (germline): SEHNR, FQNEAQ (reference sequence).

This rearrangement joins TRBV30 to TRBJ2-1; 8 nucleotides align to TRBD2. With V trimmed by 7 bases and J by 6 bases, 14 bases remained unmatched. This CDR3 is 15 amino acids long. Germline assignment: CDR1 GTSNPN and CDR2 SVGIG (reference sequence). The CDR3 sequence: CASRAGRGDVNEQFF. The CDR3 bases are TGTGCCTCTCGCGCGGGGCGGGGGGACGTCAATGAGCAGTTCTTC.

This clone was picked up one time. V is TRBV5-6 and J is TRBJ1-1; D is perhaps TRBD1 (5 bases). The CDR3 length is 15 residues. Germline assignment: CDR1 SGHDT and CDR2 YYEEEE. Trimming took 0 bases from V and 3 from J, leaving 12 bases between them. CDR3 DNA sequence: TGTGCCAGCAGCTTGGCCCAGGGTAAGGACACTGAAGCTTTCTTT. Its protein product is CASSLAQGKDTEAFF.

J is TRBJ1-1 and V is TRBV25-1; maybe TRBD1 (6 bases). The CDR3 spans 16 residues. V lost 1 base, J lost 1 base, and 13 bases lay in between. Germline CDR1 is MGHDK and CDR2 is SYGVNS. DNA for the CDR3: TGTGCCAGCAGTGAATGGTCGGCAGGGGCGAACACTGAAGCTTTCTTT. Amino acid sequence: CASSEWSAGANTEAFF.

This chain connects TRBV5-1 to TRBJ1-5; TRBD1 is a possible D gene (5 bases). The germline CDR1 and CDR2 sequences are SGHRS and YFSETQ. The CDR3 totals 15 residues. Trimming shortened V by 2 bases and J by 10 bases, and 19 bases separated the two germline ends. The DNA for the CDR3 is TGCGCCAGCAGCTTTGATGGGGGGGACGGATCCCCCCAGCATTTT. It specifies CASSFDGGDGSPQHF.

The J gene is TRBJ2-2, the V gene TRBV7-8, with 13 positions matching TRBD2. The CDR3 consists of 14 residues. J gave up 9 bases and V 5 bases, and 3 bases lay outside the gene matches. CDR1 and CDR2 from the germline V gene are SGHVS and FQNEAQ. CDR3 in amino acids: CASSETSGGRELFF. For the CDR3, the DNA is TGTGCCAGCAGCGAGACTAGCGGGGGGAGGGAGCTGTTTTTT.

The chain joins TRBV15 to TRBJ1-2; D remains unclear. The length of the CDR3 is 16 residues. V was cut by 4 bases and J by 4 bases, with 19 bases left in between. Germline V gene data show CDR1 as LNHNV and CDR2 as YYDKDF (reference sequence). The CDR3 bases are TGTGCCACCAGCATCTCCGTTACCGACACAGCCTATGGCTACACCTTC. Translating gives CATSISVTDTAYGYTF.

The chain recombines TRBV10-3 with TRBJ2-1; D may be TRBD1 (5 bases). Germline V lookup: CDR1 ENHRY, CDR2 SYGVKD. V lost 6 bases and J lost 2, with 17 bases in between. This CDR3 has 16 residues. CDR3 sequence (DNA): TGTGCCATCAGGGCCGCGACAGTTAATCCCTACAATGAGCAGTTCTTC. The encoded protein is CAIRAATVNPYNEQFF.

V usage is TRBV2 and J usage is TRBJ2-3, with D possibly being TRBD1 (6 bases). This CDR3 has 13 residues. V was shortened by 6 bases and J by 0 bases, with 7 bases between the two germline ends. Germline V CDR1 and CDR2: SNHLY, FYNNEI. Here the CDR3 reads CASSGQSTDTQYF. The CDR3 DNA sequence: TGTGCCAGCAGCGGACAGAGCACAGATACGCAGTATTTT. The variable domain in full, completed from reference TRBV2 and TRBJ2-3, reads EPEVTQTPSHQVTQMGQEVILRCVPISNHLYFYWYRQILGQKVEFLVSFYNNEISEKSEIFDDQFSVERPDGSNFTLKIRSTKLEDSAMYFCASSGQSTDTQYFGPGTRLTVL.

This chain connects TRBV9 to TRBJ2-2; TRBD1 aligns across 8 bases. The CDR3 is made up of 15 amino acids. Germline CDR1 reads SGDLS; CDR2 reads YYNGEE. Germline trimming cut 4 bases from V and 6 bases from J; bases unmatched to any gene: 8. The CDR3 bases are TGTGCCAGCAGCCCAGGACAGGGAGCGTCCGGGGAGCTGTTTTTT. This gives the protein CASSPGQGASGELFF. Filled out from reference TRBV9 and TRBJ2-2, the complete variable domain reads DSGVTQTPKHLITATGQRVTLRCSPRSGDLSVYWYQQSLDQGLQFLIQYYNGEERAKGNILERFSAQQFPDLHSELNLSSLELGDSALYFCASSPGQGASGELFFGEGSRLTVL.

The gene calls are TRBV5-6 and TRBJ2-3; 7 nucleotides agree with TRBD1. Per the germline V gene, CDR1 is SGHDT and CDR2 is YYEEEE. With 4 bases clipped from V and 1 base from J, the junction kept 9 bases outside the gene matches. This CDR3 is built from 16 residues. CDR3 loop: CASSKRQGGGTDTQYF. In DNA form, the CDR3 reads TGTGCCAGCAGCAAGCGACAGGGCGGTGGCACAGATACGCAGTATTTT.

The DNA for the CDR3 is TGTGCCAGCAGCGTTAAGGAAAAATCTTGGCGGGACAGGGTCGATGGCTACACCTTC. This codes for CASSVKEKSWRDRVDGYTF. The chain uses TRBV14 and TRBJ1-2; 9 nucleotides match TRBD1. This CDR3 spans 19 amino acids. The germline gives CDR1 SGHDN, CDR2 FVKESK. V was pared by 5 bases and J by 6 bases, with 22 bases of the junction left unmatched.

The J gene is TRBJ1-4, the V gene TRBV12-5; TRBD1 might be the D (5 bases). This CDR3 spans 14 amino acids. Trimming shortened V by 3 bases and J by 6 bases, and 11 bases separated the two germline ends. Germline V gene data show CDR1 as LGHNT and CDR2 as FRNRAP. CDR3 DNA sequence: TGTGCTAGTGGTTTAAGGGGTGCAGATGAAAAACTGTTTTTT. It is translated as CASGLRGADEKLFF.

V and J are TRBV5-1 and TRBJ1-1; 8 bases align to TRBD1. Per the germline V gene, CDR1 is SGHRS and CDR2 is YFSETQ. The CDR3 has 14 amino acids. With 2 bases clipped from V and 7 bases from J, the junction kept 7 bases outside the gene matches. The CDR3 bases are TGCGCCAGCAGCTTCTGGACAGGGACGGGTGAAGCTTTCTTT. Residues: CASSFWTGTGEAFF.

The chain employs TRBV19 and TRBJ1-1; 7 positions match TRBD1. The CDR3 runs 15 residues. Germline trimming cut 1 base from V and 1 base from J; bases unmatched to any gene: 3. The V gene's germline CDR1 is LNHDA and CDR2 SQIVND (reference sequence). The CDR3: CASSIVGDRNTEAFF. The DNA of the CDR3 is TGTGCCAGTAGTATAGTAGGGGACAGGAACACTGAAGCTTTCTTT.

The chain recombines TRBV7-3 with TRBJ2-1; 13 nucleotides agree with TRBD2. Germline values: CDR1 SGHTA, CDR2 FQGTGA. The V and J ends lost 0 bases and 13 bases, in that order; junction bases with no gene match: 12. The CDR3 has 17 amino acids. The CDR3 spells CASSLTGSGLAGAEQFF. The CDR3 coding sequence is TGTGCCAGCAGCTTAACGGGGAGCGGACTAGCGGGGGCCGAACAGTTCTTC.

The chain links TRBV6-5 to TRBJ2-7; 10 nucleotides line up with TRBD1. V dropped 4 bases and J dropped 3; count of bases not matched to a gene: 6. Germline loops: CDR1 MNHEY, CDR2 SVGAGI. The CDR3 totals 15 residues. CDR3 residues: CASSSPGQGSYEQYF. DNA of the CDR3: TGTGCCAGCAGTTCTCCGGGACAGGGGAGCTACGAGCAGTACTTC.

The chain links TRBV13 to TRBJ2-3; 7 bases are shared with TRBD2. Germline assignment: CDR1 PRHDT and CDR2 FYEKMQ (reference sequence). This CDR3 is 17 amino acids long. V lost 5 bases, J lost 2 bases, and 13 bases stayed unmatched. The CDR3 is CASSPRTRHIPTDTQYF. CDR3 DNA sequence: TGTGCCAGCAGCCCCCGGACTAGACATATCCCCACAGATACGCAGTATTTT.

V usage is TRBV19 and J usage is TRBJ1-1; TRBD1 is a possible D gene (5 bases). CDR1 and CDR2 (germline): LNHDA, SQIVND (reference sequence). The CDR3 consists of 15 residues. Trimming stripped 3 bases from V and 1 base from J, with 12 bases between. The CDR3 is CASSITLGGNTEAFF. Here the CDR3 DNA reads TGTGCCAGTAGTATTACCCTGGGGGGGAACACTGAAGCTTTCTTT.

This clone appeared once. This chain joins TRBV30 and TRBJ2-3; maybe TRBD1 (6 bases). Trimming took off 1 base at V and 0 bases at J, with 11 bases between the two ends. Germline loops: CDR1 GTSNPN, CDR2 SVGIG (reference sequence). This CDR3 spans 15 amino acids. CDR3 in amino acids: CAWSDGQPSTDTQYF. In DNA, the CDR3 is TGTGCCTGGAGTGATGGACAGCCTAGCACAGATACGCAGTATTTT.

The chain has TRBV5-1 and TRBJ2-5; 12 nucleotides agree with TRBD2. The germline V gene has CDR1 SGHRS and CDR2 YFSETQ. This CDR3 contains 15 residues. Trimming cost V 4 bases and J 1 base; bases outside gene matches: 2. The CDR3 DNA reads as TGCGCCAGCAGCCCTAGCGGGGGGGTCCAAGAGACCCAGTACTTC. Protein sequence: CASSPSGGVQETQYF.